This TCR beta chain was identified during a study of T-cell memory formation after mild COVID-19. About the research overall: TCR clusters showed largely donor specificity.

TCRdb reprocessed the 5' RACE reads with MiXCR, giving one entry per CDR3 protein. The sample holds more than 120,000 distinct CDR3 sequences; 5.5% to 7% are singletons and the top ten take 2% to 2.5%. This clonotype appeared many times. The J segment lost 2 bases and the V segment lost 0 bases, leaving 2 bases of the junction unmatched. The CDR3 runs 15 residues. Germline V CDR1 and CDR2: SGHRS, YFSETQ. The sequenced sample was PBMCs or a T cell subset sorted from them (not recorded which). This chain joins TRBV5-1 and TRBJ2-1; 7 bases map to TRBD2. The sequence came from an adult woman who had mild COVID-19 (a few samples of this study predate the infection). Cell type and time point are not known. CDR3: CASSLDLAAYNEQFF. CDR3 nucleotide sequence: TGCGCCAGCAGCTTGGATCTAGCGGCCTACAATGAGCAGTTCTTC.